The rows below give T cell receptor beta chains drawn from one sample of a study of cytomegalovirus exposure and HLA in healthy donors. Here immunoSEQ multiplex PCR was the method, and the copy in TCRdb shows in-frame clones only, minus some. The sample yields over 150,000 clones, roughly 82% seen once. The source material was PBMCs. These receptors came from a girl aged 10 to 17 in good health and CMV-seropositive. CDR3s include the opening cysteine and the closing phenylalanine or tryptophan. The D gene is left open where the match is weak. Size values are once, few and many counts, or a class for expanded clones, and some rows have none.

clone size,J gene,D gene,V gene,CDR3 DNA,CDR3 protein
-,TRBJ2-5,-,TRBV19,TGTGCCAGTAGTGGCACCAGGGAGACCCAGTACTTC,CASSGTRETQYF
-,TRBJ2-7,TRBD1,TRBV6-5,TGTGCCAGCAGTTACCGGACAGGGCCCTACGAGCAGTACTTC,CASSYRTGPYEQYF
-,TRBJ2-7,-,TRBV6-1,TGTGCCAGCAGTGAAGGCAGGGGAAGTCATGAGCAGTACTTC,CASSEGRGSHEQYF
-,TRBJ1-4,TRBD1,TRBV27,TGTGCCAGCCGAGGACAGGGGGCGATCGGTGAAAAACTGTTTTTT,CASRGQGAIGEKLFF
-,TRBJ2-3,TRBD2,TRBV6-5,TGTGCCAGCAGTCGGACTAGCGGGAAAGATACGCAGTATTTT,CASSRTSGKDTQYF
-,TRBJ1-1,-,TRBV19,TGTGCCAGTAGTACCCCTGGGCTCACTGAAGCTTTCTTT,CASSTPGLTEAFF
-,TRBJ2-2,-,TRBV30,TGTGCCTGGACCAGGGGGGTCGGGGAGCTGTTTTTT,CAWTRGVGELFF
-,TRBJ2-2,TRBD2,TRBV7-7,TGTGCTAGCACCCGCCTAGCGGGAGGTAGTACCGGGGAGCTGTTTTTT,CASTRLAGGSTGELFF
-,TRBJ2-5,-,TRBV19,TGTGCCAGTAACGAGCGGGCCAGTCAAGAGACCCAGTACTTC,CASNERASQETQYF
-,TRBJ1-2,TRBD1,TRBV5-1,TGCGCCAGCAGCTTGTGGGGCTTCCCGGGACAGGGTGAAAGCTATGGCTACACCTTC,CASSLWGFPGQGESYGYTF
-,TRBJ1-2,-,TRBV30,TGTGCCTGGAACAGTTTTGGACTGGTGAGCTATGGCTACACCTTC,CAWNSFGLVSYGYTF
-,TRBJ2-7,-,TRBV7-6,TGTGCCAGCAGCCGTGCAGGGTACGAGCAGTACTTC,CASSRAGYEQYF
once,TRBJ2-4,TRBD1,TRBV30,TGTGCCTGGAGGTGGACAGGGGGGAACATTCAGTACTTC,CAWRWTGGNIQYF
-,TRBJ2-1,TRBD2,TRBV10-3,TGTGCCATCAGTGAGCCTAGCGGTTTATACAATGAGCAGTTCTTC,CAISEPSGLYNEQFF
-,TRBJ2-7,TRBD1,TRBV15,TGTGCCACCAGCAGAGAAGGGACAGGCTACGAGCAGTACTTC,CATSREGTGYEQYF
-,TRBJ2-2,TRBD1,TRBV27,TGTGCCAGCACCAACACAGGGGCCACCGGGGAGCTGTTTTTT,CASTNTGATGELFF
-,TRBJ2-3,TRBD1,TRBV5-4,TGTGCCAGCAGCACCGGGGACAGGGGCTCTAGCACAGATACGCAGTATTTT,CASSTGDRGSSTDTQYF
-,TRBJ2-5,TRBD1,TRBV10-3,TGTGCCATCAGCTCCTCGACAGGGGATCGAGAGACCCAGTACTTC,CAISSSTGDRETQYF
-,TRBJ1-1,-,TRBV19,TGTGCCAGTAGTATTAAGGACAGCTATGAAATGAACACTGAAGCTTTCTTT,CASSIKDSYEMNTEAFF
-,TRBJ1-1,-,TRBV9,TGTGCCAGCAGCGTAGGCCCGTGGGCAGGGTCGGCTTTCTTT,CASSVGPWAGSAFF
-,TRBJ2-5,TRBD1,TRBV2,TGTGCCAGCAGTAGTCGACAGGGCCTTACCCAGTACTTC,CASSSRQGLTQYF
-,TRBJ2-1,-,TRBV7-9,TGTGCCAGCAGGAGGGGGGGGGACCCCTCCTACAATGAGCAGTTCTTC,CASRRGGDPSYNEQFF
-,TRBJ2-1,-,TRBV7-3,TGTGCCAGCAGTCCCTTCTCCTACAATGAGCAGTTCTTC,CASSPFSYNEQFF
-,TRBJ1-3,TRBD1,TRBV4-3,TGCGCCAGCAGCCAAGATAACGACAGGGCTGGAAACACCATATATTTT,CASSQDNDRAGNTIYF
-,TRBJ2-1,-,TRBV18,TGTGCCAGCTCACACGGGACTCTTCCCTACAATGAGCAGTTCTTC,CASSHGTLPYNEQFF
-,TRBJ2-5,TRBD2,TRBV4-2,TGTGCCAGCAGCCAAGGGCCAGCGGGGATGTACCAAGAGACCCAGTACTTC,CASSQGPAGMYQETQYF
-,TRBJ1-2,-,TRBV7-9,TGTTCCAGCAGCTTCGAAGCCTATGGCTACACCTTC,CSSSFEAYGYTF
few,TRBJ1-1,-,TRBV19,TGTGCCAGTAGTATCGATTCGGGGTATGGCACTGAAGCTTTCTTT,CASSIDSGYGTEAFF
-,TRBJ1-2,-,TRBV11-2,TGTGCCAGCAGCTCTCAGCGTTTCGGGGGAATCGACTATGGCTACACCTTC,CASSSQRFGGIDYGYTF
-,TRBJ2-1,TRBD2,TRBV11-2,TGTGCCAGCAGGCGACTAGCGGGGCATGACTTGGCTGAGCAGTTCTTC,CASRRLAGHDLAEQFF
-,TRBJ1-2,-,TRBV28,TGTGCCAGCAGTTTATGGTCGGGTAACTATGGCTACACCTTC,CASSLWSGNYGYTF
-,TRBJ2-5,TRBD2,TRBV28,TGTGCCAGCAGCCTCGGCGGGGGGCAGGAGACCCAGTACTTC,CASSLGGGQETQYF
few,TRBJ1-1,TRBD1,TRBV28,TGTGCCAGCAGTTCAACAGGGGAGCTAACTGAAGCTTTCTTT,CASSSTGELTEAFF
-,TRBJ2-1,-,TRBV5-1,TGCGCCAGCAGCGTCGGGGGAGCGGCAAATGAGCAGTTCTTC,CASSVGGAANEQFF
-,TRBJ1-4,-,TRBV9,TGTGCCAGCAGCGTAGGGGGGGGCAGGGGTATTGAAAAACTGTTTTTT,CASSVGGGRGIEKLFF
few,TRBJ1-5,TRBD1,TRBV5-1,TGCGCCAGCAGCCCGGGACAGGGGCAAAATCAGCCCCAGCATTTT,CASSPGQGQNQPQHF
-,TRBJ2-2,TRBD1,TRBV4-3,TGCGCCAGCAGCCAAGCCGGGACAGGGTCCTTTGAGGAGCTGTTTTTT,CASSQAGTGSFEELFF
-,TRBJ2-1,TRBD1,TRBV2,TGTGCCAGCGGGACAGTTGACTTATACTACAATGAGCAGTTCTTC,CASGTVDLYYNEQFF
-,TRBJ1-2,-,TRBV27,TGTGCCAGCAGGGACAAAAACTATGGCTACACCTTC,CASRDKNYGYTF
once,TRBJ1-2,-,TRBV11-2,TGTGCCAGCAGCTTAGTGGCAGGGATAAATGGCTACACCTTC,CASSLVAGINGYTF
-,TRBJ2-7,TRBD1,TRBV7-8,TGTGCCAGCAACCCTAAACCCGGGACAGGGCCCGGCGAGCAGTACTTC,CASNPKPGTGPGEQYF
-,TRBJ2-7,-,TRBV19,TGTGCCAGTAGTATAGCGGAGAGCTCCTACGAGCAGTACTTC,CASSIAESSYEQYF
few,TRBJ1-1,-,TRBV11-2,TGTGCCAGCAGCTTACCGTACAGGAGGAACACTGAAGCTTTCTTT,CASSLPYRRNTEAFF
once,TRBJ1-1,-,TRBV19,TGTGCCAGTAGTATGGGGCCACCGGGGAACACTGAAGCTTTCTTT,CASSMGPPGNTEAFF
-,TRBJ1-1,TRBD1,TRBV4-3,TGCGCCAGCAGCCACGAATCGACAGGGCACACTGAAGCTTTCTTT,CASSHESTGHTEAFF
-,TRBJ2-7,TRBD2,TRBV27,TGTGCCAGCAGTTTCCATCGGGGGGGTCCCTACGAGCAGTACTTC,CASSFHRGGPYEQYF
-,TRBJ2-5,-,TRBV30,TGTGCCTGGAGTGTACTCGGGGGCCAAGAGACCCAGTACTTC,CAWSVLGGQETQYF
-,TRBJ2-1,TRBD2,TRBV5-1,TGCGCCAGCAGCCGAGGACTAGCGGGAGCCTCCTACAATGAGCAGTTCTTC,CASSRGLAGASYNEQFF
-,TRBJ2-7,TRBD1,TRBV9,TGTGCCAGCAGCGTAGGGGTGGCCCGGGACAGCTACGAGCAGTACTTC,CASSVGVARDSYEQYF
few,TRBJ1-2,-,TRBV11-1,TGTGCCAGCAGCTTTGGCGGCTATGGCTACACCTTC,CASSFGGYGYTF
-,TRBJ2-2,TRBD1,TRBV18,TGTGCCAGCTCACGATACCCGGGACAGGGAACCAACACCGGGGAGCTGTTTTTT,CASSRYPGQGTNTGELFF
-,TRBJ2-7,-,TRBV11-2,TGTGCCAGCAGCCCCGTCGGGGGCTACGAGCAGTACTTC,CASSPVGGYEQYF
-,TRBJ2-1,TRBD2,TRBV19,TGTGCCAGTAGGGGGACTAGCGGCCCCAATGAGCAGTTCTTC,CASRGTSGPNEQFF
-,TRBJ1-5,-,TRBV28,TGTGCCAGCAAGACAGGACCATTGGAACATTTT,CASKTGPLEHF